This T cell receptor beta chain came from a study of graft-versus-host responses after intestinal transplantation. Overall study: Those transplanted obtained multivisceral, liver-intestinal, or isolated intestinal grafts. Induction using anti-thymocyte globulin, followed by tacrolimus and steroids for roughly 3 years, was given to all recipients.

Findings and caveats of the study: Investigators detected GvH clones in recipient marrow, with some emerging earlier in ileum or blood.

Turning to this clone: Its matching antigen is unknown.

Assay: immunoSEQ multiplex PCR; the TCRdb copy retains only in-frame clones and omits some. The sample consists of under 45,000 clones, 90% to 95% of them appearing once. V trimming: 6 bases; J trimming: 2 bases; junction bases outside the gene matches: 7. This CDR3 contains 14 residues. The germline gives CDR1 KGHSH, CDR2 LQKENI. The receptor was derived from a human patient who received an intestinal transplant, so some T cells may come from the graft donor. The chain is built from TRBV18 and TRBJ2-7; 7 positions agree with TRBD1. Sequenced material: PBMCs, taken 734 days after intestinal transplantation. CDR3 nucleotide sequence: TGTGCCAGCTCTCTGGACAGGTGGACCTACGAGCAGTACTTC. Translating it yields CASSLDRWTYEQYF.